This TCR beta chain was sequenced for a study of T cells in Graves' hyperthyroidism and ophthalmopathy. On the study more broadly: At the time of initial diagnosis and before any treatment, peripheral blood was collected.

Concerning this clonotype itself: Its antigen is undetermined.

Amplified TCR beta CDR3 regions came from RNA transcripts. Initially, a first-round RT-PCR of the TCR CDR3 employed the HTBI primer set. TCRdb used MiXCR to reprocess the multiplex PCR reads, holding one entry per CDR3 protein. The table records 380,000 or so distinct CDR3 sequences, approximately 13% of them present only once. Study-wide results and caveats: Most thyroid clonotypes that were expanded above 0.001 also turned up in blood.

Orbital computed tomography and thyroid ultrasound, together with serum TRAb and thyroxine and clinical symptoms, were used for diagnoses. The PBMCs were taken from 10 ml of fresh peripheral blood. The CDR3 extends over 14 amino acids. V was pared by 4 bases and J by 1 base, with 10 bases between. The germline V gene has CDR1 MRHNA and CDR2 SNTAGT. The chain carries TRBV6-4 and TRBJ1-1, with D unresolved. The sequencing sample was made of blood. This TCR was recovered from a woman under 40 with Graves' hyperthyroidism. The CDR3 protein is CASSVEAGNTEAFF. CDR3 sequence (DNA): TGTGCCAGCAGTGTTGAGGCAGGGAACACTGAAGCTTTCTTT.